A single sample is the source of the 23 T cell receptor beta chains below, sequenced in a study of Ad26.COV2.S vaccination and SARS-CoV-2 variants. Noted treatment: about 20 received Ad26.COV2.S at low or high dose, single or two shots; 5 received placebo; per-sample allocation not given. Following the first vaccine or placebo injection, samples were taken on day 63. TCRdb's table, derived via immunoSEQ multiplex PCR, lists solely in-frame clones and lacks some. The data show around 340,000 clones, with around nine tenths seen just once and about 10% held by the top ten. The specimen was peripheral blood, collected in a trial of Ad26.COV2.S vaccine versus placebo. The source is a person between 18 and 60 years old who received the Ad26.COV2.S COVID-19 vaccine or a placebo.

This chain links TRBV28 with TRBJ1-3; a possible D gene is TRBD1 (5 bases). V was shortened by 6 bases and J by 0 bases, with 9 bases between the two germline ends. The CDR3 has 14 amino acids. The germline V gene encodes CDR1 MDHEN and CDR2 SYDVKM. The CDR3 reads CASRHQGSGNTIYF. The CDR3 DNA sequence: TGTGCCAGCAGACACCAGGGCTCTGGAAACACCATATATTTT.

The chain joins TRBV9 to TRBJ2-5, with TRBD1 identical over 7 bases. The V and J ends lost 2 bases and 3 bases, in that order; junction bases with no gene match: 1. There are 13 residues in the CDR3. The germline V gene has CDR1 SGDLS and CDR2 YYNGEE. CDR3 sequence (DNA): TGTGCCAGCAGCGTGACAGGGAAAGAGACCCAGTACTTC. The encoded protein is CASSVTGKETQYF.

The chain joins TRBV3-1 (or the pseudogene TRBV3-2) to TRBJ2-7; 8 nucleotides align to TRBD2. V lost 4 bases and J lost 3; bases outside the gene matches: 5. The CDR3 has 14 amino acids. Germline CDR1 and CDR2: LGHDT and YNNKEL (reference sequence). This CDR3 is CASSRSGNFYEQYF. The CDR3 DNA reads TGTGCCAGCAGCCGTAGCGGGAACTTCTACGAGCAGTACTTC.

CDR3 amino acids: CSVSGTGEQFF. The CDR3 DNA reads as TGCAGCGTCAGCGGGACAGGTGAGCAGTTCTTC. The V and J genes are TRBV29-1 and TRBJ2-1, with D maybe TRBD1 (8 bases). CDR3 length equals 11 residues. The V gene's germline CDR1 is SQVTM and CDR2 ANQGSEA. With 6 bases removed from V and 9 bases from J, the gap between germline ends came to 12 bases.

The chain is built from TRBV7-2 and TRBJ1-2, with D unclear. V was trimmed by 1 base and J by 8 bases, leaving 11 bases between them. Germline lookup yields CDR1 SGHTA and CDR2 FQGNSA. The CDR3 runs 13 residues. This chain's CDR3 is CASSLVGDWGYTF. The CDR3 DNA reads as TGTGCCAGCAGCTTAGTAGGAGACTGGGGCTACACCTTC.

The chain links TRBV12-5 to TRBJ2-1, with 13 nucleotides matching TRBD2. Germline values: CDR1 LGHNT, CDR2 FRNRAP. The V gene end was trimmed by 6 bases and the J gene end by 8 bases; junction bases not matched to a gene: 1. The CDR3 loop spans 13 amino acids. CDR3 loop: CASGLAGGDEQFF. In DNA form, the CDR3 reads TGTGCTAGTGGACTAGCGGGGGGGGATGAGCAGTTCTTC.

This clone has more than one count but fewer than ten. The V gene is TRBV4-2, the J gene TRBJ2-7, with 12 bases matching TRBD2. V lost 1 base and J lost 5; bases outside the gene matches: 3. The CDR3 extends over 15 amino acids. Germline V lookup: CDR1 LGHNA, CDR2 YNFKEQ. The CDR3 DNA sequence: TGTGCCAGCAGCCAAGGGGGACTAGCGGGCCACGAGCAGTACTTC. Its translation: CASSQGGLAGHEQYF.

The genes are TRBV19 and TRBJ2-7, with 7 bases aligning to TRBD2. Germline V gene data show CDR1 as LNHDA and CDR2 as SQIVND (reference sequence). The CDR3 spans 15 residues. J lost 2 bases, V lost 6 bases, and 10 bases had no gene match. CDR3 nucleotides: TGTGCCAGTAGCGAGGGAGCGGGAAGAACCTACGAGCAGTACTTC. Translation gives CASSEGAGRTYEQYF.

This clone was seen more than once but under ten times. The CDR3 region is CATRRREVATDTQYF. The CDR3 nucleotides are TGTGCCACCAGGCGGCGGGAGGTAGCCACAGATACGCAGTATTTT. The chain is built from TRBV19 and TRBJ2-3; 8 bases line up with TRBD2. The CDR3 contains 15 residues. V was clipped by 10 bases and J by 2 bases; unmatched bases: 11. Germline-derived CDR1 and CDR2 are LNHDA and SQIVND (reference sequence).

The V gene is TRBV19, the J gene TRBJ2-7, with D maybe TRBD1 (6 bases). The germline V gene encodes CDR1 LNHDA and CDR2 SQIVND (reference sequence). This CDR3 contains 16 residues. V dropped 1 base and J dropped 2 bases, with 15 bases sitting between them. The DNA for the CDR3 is TGTGCCAGTAGTATAGCGGGGACACTTACTCCCTACGAGCAGTACTTC. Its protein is CASSIAGTLTPYEQYF.

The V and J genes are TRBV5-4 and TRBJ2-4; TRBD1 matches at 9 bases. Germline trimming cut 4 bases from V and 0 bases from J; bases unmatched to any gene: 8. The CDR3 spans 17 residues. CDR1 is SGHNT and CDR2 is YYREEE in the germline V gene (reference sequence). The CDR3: CASSPIQGAGAKNIQYF. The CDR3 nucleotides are TGTGCCAGCAGCCCGATACAGGGGGCCGGAGCCAAAAACATTCAGTACTTC.

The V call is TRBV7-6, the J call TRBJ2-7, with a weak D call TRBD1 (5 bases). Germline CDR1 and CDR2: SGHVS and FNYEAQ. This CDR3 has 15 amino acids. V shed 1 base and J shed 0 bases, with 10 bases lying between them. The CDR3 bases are TGTGCCAGCAGCTTAGGGCAGGGATTCTCCTACGAGCAGTACTTC. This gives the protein CASSLGQGFSYEQYF.

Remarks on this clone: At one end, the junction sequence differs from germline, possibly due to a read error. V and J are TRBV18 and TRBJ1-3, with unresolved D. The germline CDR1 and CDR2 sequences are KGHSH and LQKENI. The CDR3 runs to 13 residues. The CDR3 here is CASSPREGTTIYF. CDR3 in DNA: TGTGCCAGCTCACCACGGGAGGGAACCACCATATATTTT.

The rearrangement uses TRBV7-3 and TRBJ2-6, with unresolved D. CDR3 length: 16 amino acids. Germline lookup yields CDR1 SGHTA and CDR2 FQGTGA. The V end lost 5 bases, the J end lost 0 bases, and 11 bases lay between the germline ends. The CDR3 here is CASSPRVASGANVLTF. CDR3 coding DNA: TGTGCCAGCAGCCCAAGGGTGGCCTCTGGGGCCAACGTCCTGACTTTC.

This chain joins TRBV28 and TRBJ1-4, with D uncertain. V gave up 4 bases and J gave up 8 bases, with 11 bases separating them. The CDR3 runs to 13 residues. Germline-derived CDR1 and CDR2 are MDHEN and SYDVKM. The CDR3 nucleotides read TGTGCCAGCAGTTCCGGACTGGGGGAAAAACTGTTTTTT. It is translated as CASSSGLGEKLFF.

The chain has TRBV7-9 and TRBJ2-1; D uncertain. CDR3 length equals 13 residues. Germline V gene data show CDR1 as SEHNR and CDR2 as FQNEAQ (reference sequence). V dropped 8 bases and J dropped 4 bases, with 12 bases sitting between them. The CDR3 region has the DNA TGTGCCAGCGGCTCCGGTTCATACAATGAGCAGTTCTTC. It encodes CASGSGSYNEQFF.

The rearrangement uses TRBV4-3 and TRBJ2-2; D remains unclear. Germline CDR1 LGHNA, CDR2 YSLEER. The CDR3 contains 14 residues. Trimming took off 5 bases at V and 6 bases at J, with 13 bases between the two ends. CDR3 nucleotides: TGCGCCAGCAGCTCAAGGGTCCACTCCGGGGAGCTGTTTTTT. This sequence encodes CASSSRVHSGELFF.

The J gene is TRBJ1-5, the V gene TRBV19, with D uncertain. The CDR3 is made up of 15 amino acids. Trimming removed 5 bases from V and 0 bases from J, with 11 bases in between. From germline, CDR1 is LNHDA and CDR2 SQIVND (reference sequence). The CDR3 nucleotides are TGTGCCAGTAGTTCCCCATTATATAGCAATCAGCCCCAGCATTTT. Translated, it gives CASSSPLYSNQPQHF.

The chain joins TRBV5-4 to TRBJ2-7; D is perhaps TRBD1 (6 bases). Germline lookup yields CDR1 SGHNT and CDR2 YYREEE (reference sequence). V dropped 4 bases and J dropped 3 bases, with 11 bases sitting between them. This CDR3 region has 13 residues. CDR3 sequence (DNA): TGTGCCAGCAGCGGTGGGGACAACTACGAGCAGTACTTC. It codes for CASSGGDNYEQYF.

Written as DNA, the CDR3 is TGTGCCAGCAGCTTGGGACAGGGGGATTCACCCCTCCACTTT. Translated, it gives CASSLGQGDSPLHF. The rearrangement uses TRBV5-4 and TRBJ1-6, with 9 positions matching TRBD1. This CDR3 has 14 amino acids. CDR1 SGHNT and CDR2 YYREEE come from the germline V gene (reference sequence). J gave up 8 bases and V 0 bases, and 0 bases lay outside the gene matches.

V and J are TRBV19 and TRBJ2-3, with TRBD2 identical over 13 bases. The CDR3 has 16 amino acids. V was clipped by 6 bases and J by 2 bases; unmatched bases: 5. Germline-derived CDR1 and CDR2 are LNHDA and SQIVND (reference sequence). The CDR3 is CASRELAGGDTDTQYF. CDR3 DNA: TGTGCCAGTAGGGAACTAGCGGGAGGGGACACAGATACGCAGTATTTT.

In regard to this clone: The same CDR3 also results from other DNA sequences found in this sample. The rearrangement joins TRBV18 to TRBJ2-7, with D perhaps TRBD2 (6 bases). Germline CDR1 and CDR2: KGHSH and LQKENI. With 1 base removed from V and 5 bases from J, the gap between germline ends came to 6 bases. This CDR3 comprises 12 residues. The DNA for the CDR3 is TGTGCCAGCTCACCACGGGGGGACGAGCAGTACTTC. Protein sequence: CASSPRGDEQYF.

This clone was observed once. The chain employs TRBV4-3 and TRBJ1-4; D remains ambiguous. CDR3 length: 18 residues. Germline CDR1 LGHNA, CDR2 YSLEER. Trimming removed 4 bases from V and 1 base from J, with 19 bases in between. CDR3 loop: CASSPAGSSLRTNEKLFF. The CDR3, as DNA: TGCGCCAGCAGCCCCGCCGGGTCCAGTCTGAGAACTAATGAAAAACTGTTTTTT.